The rows below give T cell receptor beta chains drawn from one sample of a study of beta chain features in type 1 diabetes. Here immunoSEQ multiplex PCR was the method, and the copy in TCRdb shows in-frame clones only, minus some. The table shows 240,000 or so clones, with around 65% occurring only once. The sample was naive CD4+ T cells from blood. The receptors shown here come from a man aged 25-40 years in good health. CDR3s include the opening cysteine and the closing phenylalanine or tryptophan. D genes are given only for firm matches. Not all rows give a size; the values are once, few, many and, for expanded clones, a class.

CDR3 DNA	CDR3 protein	D gene	clone size	V gene	J gene
TGTGCCAGCAGTCCAGGGGGGGTGAGTCAGCCCCAGCATTTT	CASSPGGVSQPQHF	TRBD1	.	TRBV6-5	TRBJ1-5
TGTGCCAGCAGCCAAACGGGACAGGGGAAAGAGACCCAGTACTTC	CASSQTGQGKETQYF	TRBD1	few	TRBV7-9	TRBJ2-5
TGTGCCAGCAGTGAATTCCGAAGGTACGAGCAGTACTTC	CASSEFRRYEQYF	.	.	TRBV25-1	TRBJ2-7
TGTGCCAGCAGCTTAGTCCAGCGGAGCTCCTACGAGCAGTACTTC	CASSLVQRSSYEQYF	.	.	TRBV7-2	TRBJ2-7
TGTGCCTGGAGTCCGGGCCCCTACGAGCAGTACTTC	CAWSPGPYEQYF	.	.	TRBV30	TRBJ2-7
TGTGCCAGCAGTACTTTAACAGAAAGCTCTGGGGCCAACGTCCTGACTTTC	CASSTLTESSGANVLTF	.	.	TRBV28	TRBJ2-6
TGTGCCTGGAGTTTCCCCCCTCGGACTAGCGGGAGGGTGGGCAATGAGCAGTTCTTC	CAWSFPPRTSGRVGNEQFF	TRBD2	.	TRBV30	TRBJ2-1
TGTGCCAGCAGTCAGGGACTCGCAACGCAGTATTTT	CASSQGLATQYF	.	.	TRBV7-2	TRBJ2-3
TGTGCCAGCAGTCGACTAGCGGTGAGCACAGATACGCAGTATTTT	CASSRLAVSTDTQYF	TRBD2	.	TRBV6-5	TRBJ2-3
TGTGCCAGCAGTGTTAGCGGGGGGACAGATACGCAGTATTTT	CASSVSGGTDTQYF	TRBD2	.	TRBV25-1	TRBJ2-3
TGTGCCTGGAGTGGGACTAGCGCATACAATGAGCAGTTCTTC	CAWSGTSAYNEQFF	TRBD2	.	TRBV30	TRBJ2-1
TGTGCCACCTCCCCTGGCGGGGTCCGGGCAGATACGCAGTATTTT	CATSPGGVRADTQYF	.	few	TRBV10-3	TRBJ2-3
TGTGCCTGCCAGACAGCTTATGGCTACACCTTC	CACQTAYGYTF	.	.	TRBV30	TRBJ1-2
TGTGCCTGGACCATAAAGGGGGGCAATCAGCCCCAGCATTTT	CAWTIKGGNQPQHF	.	few	TRBV30	TRBJ1-5
TGTGCCAGCAGCTTTCACAGGGCGCAGTCAACTAATGAAAAACTGTTTTTT	CASSFHRAQSTNEKLFF	.	.	TRBV7-4	TRBJ1-4
TGTGCCTGGAGCACCTACAATGAGCAGTTCTTC	CAWSTYNEQFF	.	.	TRBV30	TRBJ2-1
TGTGCCAGCAGCACACAGGGGACCACCTACGAGCAGTACTTC	CASSTQGTTYEQYF	TRBD1	.	TRBV7-2	TRBJ2-7
TGTGCCAGCATTGCGGGACACGATAATTCCTACGAGCAGTACTTC	CASIAGHDNSYEQYF	.	.	TRBV2	TRBJ2-7
TGTGCCAGCAGCGTAACCACTGGGATAAAGGACGGGGAGCTGTTTTTT	CASSVTTGIKDGELFF	.	.	TRBV9	TRBJ2-2
TGTGCCTGGAGTGGAAATAGCGGAGCGTACAATGAGCAGTTCTTC	CAWSGNSGAYNEQFF	.	few	TRBV30	TRBJ2-1
TGTGCCAGCAGCCGGGACCTTAACTACGAGCAGTACTTC	CASSRDLNYEQYF	.	.	TRBV7-2	TRBJ2-7
TGCAGCGTTGAAGTAGGACGGATCCAAGAGACCCAGTACTTC	CSVEVGRIQETQYF	.	.	TRBV29-1	TRBJ2-5
TGTGCCAGCAGTTTCCGGGGAGCGGGCTATGGCTACACCTTC	CASSFRGAGYGYTF	.	.	TRBV27	TRBJ1-2
TGTGCCTGGAGTGTACGTCAGGCCGACTCTGGGGCCAACGTCCTGACTTTC	CAWSVRQADSGANVLTF	.	.	TRBV30	TRBJ2-6
TGCAGTGCTGCTCCAACAGATACGCAGTATTTT	CSAAPTDTQYF	.	few	TRBV20-1	TRBJ2-3
TGCAGCGCCTCACAGGGGTTTGGCTATGGCTACACCTTC	CSASQGFGYGYTF	TRBD1	.	TRBV29-1	TRBJ1-2
TGTGCCAGCAGCCAGGAGCTGGGGGCGAATCGGGGCATTCAGTACTTC	CASSQELGANRGIQYF	.	.	TRBV5-4	TRBJ2-4
TGTGCCAGCAGCTTGGGAAAGCGGGAGCGAGAGACCCAGTACTTC	CASSLGKRERETQYF	TRBD2	.	TRBV7-9	TRBJ2-5
TGCAGTGCTGGGTTAAAAGAGACCCAGTACTTC	CSAGLKETQYF	.	few	TRBV20-1	TRBJ2-5
TGTGCCAGCAGCTACCGAGCCGGGAATACGGGAGAGACCCAGTACTTC	CASSYRAGNTGETQYF	.	.	TRBV7-9	TRBJ2-5
TGTGCCTGGAGTGTACCCAATTCACCCCTCCACTTT	CAWSVPNSPLHF	.	few	TRBV30	TRBJ1-6
TGTGCCTGGACCCAGGGGGCGTCCGATACGCAGTATTTT	CAWTQGASDTQYF	TRBD1	.	TRBV30	TRBJ2-3
TGTGCCAGCAAACGGACAGACGAGCAGTACTTC	CASKRTDEQYF	.	.	TRBV6-5	TRBJ2-7
TGCAGCGGCGCACAGGGGAAAGATCAGCCCCAGCATTTT	CSGAQGKDQPQHF	TRBD1	.	TRBV29-1	TRBJ1-5
TGTGCCAGCAGCCCTCCAAAGAACACCGGGGAGCTGTTTTTT	CASSPPKNTGELFF	.	.	TRBV9	TRBJ2-2
TGTGCCAGCAGCTTAGATTTAACGGGAGGGCCTCGGAATGAGCAGTTCTTC	CASSLDLTGGPRNEQFF	TRBD2	once	TRBV7-9	TRBJ2-1
TGCGCCAGCAGCCGGGGACAGGCGGAAGATACGCAGTATTTT	CASSRGQAEDTQYF	TRBD1	.	TRBV5-1	TRBJ2-3
TGTGCCAGCAGCTTAGCGGGGTCACAGCGGAGCTCCTACAATGAGCAGTTCTTC	CASSLAGSQRSSYNEQFF	.	.	TRBV7-9	TRBJ2-1
TGTGCCAGCAGCGTAGCCCCGGGACAAAGAGGAGAGACCCAGTACTTC	CASSVAPGQRGETQYF	.	.	TRBV9	TRBJ2-5
TGTGCCAGCAGCTTGTATATTAACAATGAGCAGTTCTTC	CASSLYINNEQFF	.	.	TRBV5-4	TRBJ2-1
TGTGCCAGCAGCGCTAGCGGGATTAGCACAGATACGCAGTATTTT	CASSASGISTDTQYF	TRBD2	.	TRBV9	TRBJ2-3
TGTGCCAGCAGCTTAATCGGACTAGTGGTTGAGCAGTTCTTC	CASSLIGLVVEQFF	TRBD2	.	TRBV7-2	TRBJ2-1
TGCAGCGGCGATATCGGGACCTATGGCTACACCTTC	CSGDIGTYGYTF	.	.	TRBV29-1	TRBJ1-2
TGCAGCGCCGGACAGGGGGCTTCTGGCTACACCTTC	CSAGQGASGYTF	TRBD1	.	TRBV29-1	TRBJ1-2
TGTGCCATCAAAGTAGCGGAGCTATACAATGAGCAGTTCTTC	CAIKVAELYNEQFF	.	.	TRBV10-3	TRBJ2-1
TGCAGCGCCGCGGGCCCGGTTAGGGGTTCATCAGATACGCAGTATTTT	CSAAGPVRGSSDTQYF	.	.	TRBV29-1	TRBJ2-3
TGCAGCGCTAGGTTCGGGGGGGACACTGAAGCTTTCTTT	CSARFGGDTEAFF	.	.	TRBV29-1	TRBJ1-1
TGTGCCAGCAGCTTAGCGAGCGGGAGGGTGCCCGAGCAGTACTTC	CASSLASGRVPEQYF	TRBD2	.	TRBV7-2	TRBJ2-7